This T cell receptor beta chain was found in a study of blood T cells in healthy people across ages. Study-wide results and limits: The CMV status of each donor remained undetermined, and this could have confounded shifts in expanded clonotypes.

The study drew donors from healthy Caucasian individuals in Russia aged roughly 6 to 90. This clonotype was counted once. Antigen specificity is unknown. Using a J-beta primer mix together with a sample-barcoded 5' primer, a second PCR was run for roughly 7 to 12 cycles. Every single cDNA molecule received a tag from a template-switch adaptor with 12 random nucleotides. One entry per CDR3 protein results from TCRdb running MiXCR on the 5' RACE reads. The table shows approximately 600,000 distinct CDR3 sequences, with 58% occurring only once. V was shortened by 4 bases and J by 9 bases, with 15 bases between the two germline ends. This CDR3 contains 14 residues. CDR1 and CDR2 from the germline V gene are MDHEN and SYDVKM.

The TCR originated in a man aged 55 to 70 in good health. The chain combines TRBV28 with TRBJ1-4; D gene unclear. Sequencing was carried out using blood. The CDR3 loop is CASSSPGLMKKLFF. The CDR3 DNA reads TGTGCCAGCAGTTCTCCGGGGTTAATGAAAAAACTGTTTTTT. Drawing the rest from reference TRBV28 and TRBJ1-4, the complete variable domain is DVKVTQSSRYLVKRTGEKVFLECVQDMDHENMFWYRQDPGLGLRLIYFSYDVKMKEKGDIPEGYSVSREKKERFSLILESASTNQTSMYLCASSSPGLMKKLFFGSGTQLSVL.